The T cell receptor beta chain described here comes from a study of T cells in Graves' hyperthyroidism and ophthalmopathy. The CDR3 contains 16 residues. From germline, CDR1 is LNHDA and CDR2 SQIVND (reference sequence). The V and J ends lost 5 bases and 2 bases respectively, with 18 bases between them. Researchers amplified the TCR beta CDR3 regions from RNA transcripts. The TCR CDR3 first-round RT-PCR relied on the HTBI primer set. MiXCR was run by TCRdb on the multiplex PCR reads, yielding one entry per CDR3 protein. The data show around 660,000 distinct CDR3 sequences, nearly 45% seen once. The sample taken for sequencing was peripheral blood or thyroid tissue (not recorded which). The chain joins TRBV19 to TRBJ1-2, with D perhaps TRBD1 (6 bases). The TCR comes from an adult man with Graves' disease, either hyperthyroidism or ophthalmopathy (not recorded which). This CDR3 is CASSLGGAQINYGYTF. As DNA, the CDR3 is TGTGCCAGTAGTCTAGGGGGAGCCCAAATAAACTATGGCTACACCTTC.